These 9 T cell receptor beta chains were all obtained from the same sample, sequenced in a study of blood T cell repertoires in COVID-19. Only in-frame clones appear in the TCRdb table, and some are missing; sequencing was by immunoSEQ multiplex PCR. The table shows over 200,000 clones, with approximately 84% occurring only once. The sequenced sample was peripheral blood. These receptors were taken from a woman aged 45-65 years with active or convalescent COVID-19.

As to this clone: The same CDR3 also results from other DNA sequences found in this sample. V usage is TRBV11-2 and J usage is TRBJ2-3; 12 bases are shared with TRBD1. CDR1 is SGHAT and CDR2 is FQNNGV in the germline V gene. The trim removed 5 bases at V and 6 bases at J, leaving 6 bases unmatched. The CDR3 sequence is 15 residues long. The CDR3 loop is CASSPGQGAGDTQYF. Written as DNA, the CDR3 is TGTGCCAGCAGCCCGGGACAGGGGGCGGGGGATACGCAGTATTTT.

The gene calls are TRBV6-5 and TRBJ1-2; 7 bases are a match to TRBD1. Per germline, CDR1 MNHEY and CDR2 SVGAGI. With 7 bases clipped from V and 6 bases from J, the junction kept 8 bases outside the gene matches. This CDR3 comprises 13 residues. As DNA, the CDR3 is TGTGCCAGCACTCTAGACAGGGATCATGGCTACACCTTC. It codes for CASTLDRDHGYTF.

This chain connects TRBV5-1 to TRBJ2-1, with 9 nucleotides matching TRBD1. The CDR3 contains 16 residues. Germline CDR1 is SGHRS and CDR2 is YFSETQ. Trimming removed 1 base from V and 5 bases from J; junction bases left unmatched: 7. This CDR3 reads CASSLTGGAPHNEQFF. For the CDR3, the DNA is TGCGCCAGCAGCTTGACAGGGGGCGCCCCTCACAATGAGCAGTTCTTC.

The rearrangement joins TRBV5-1 to TRBJ2-1, with TRBD1 matching 8 bases. Per germline, CDR1 SGHRS and CDR2 YFSETQ. Unmatched junction bases numbered 9, after V lost 3 bases and J lost 7 bases. The CDR3 runs to 15 residues. CDR3 bases: TGCGCCAGCAGCTCCGGACAGGGTATAGTAAATGAGCAGTTCTTC. The encoded protein is CASSSGQGIVNEQFF.

The chain uses TRBV15 and TRBJ2-5; 14 bases line up with TRBD2. The V gene end was trimmed by 2 bases and the J gene end by 5 bases; junction bases not matched to a gene: 10. The CDR3 is made up of 18 amino acids. The germline CDR1 and CDR2 sequences are LNHNV and YYDKDF (reference sequence). CDR3: CATSRISTSGGAWETQYF. The CDR3 region has the DNA TGTGCCACCAGCAGAATCTCGACTAGCGGGGGGGCCTGGGAGACCCAGTACTTC.

The rearrangement joins TRBV28 to TRBJ1-1; D is uncertain. Germline loops: CDR1 MDHEN, CDR2 SYDVKM. This CDR3 is 13 amino acids long. V was clipped by 4 bases and J by 4 bases, with 10 bases between them. Here the CDR3 reads CASSSTRSTEAFF. For the CDR3, the DNA is TGTGCCAGCAGTTCAACGCGGTCCACTGAAGCTTTCTTT.

This chain uses TRBV28 with TRBJ1-5; a weak D match, TRBD1 (5 bases). V was trimmed by 6 bases and J by 6 bases, leaving 9 bases between them. The CDR3 is made up of 12 amino acids. From germline, CDR1 is MDHEN and CDR2 SYDVKM. The CDR3 nucleotides are TGTGCCAGCAGCGGGGGGGGTCAGCCCCAGCATTTT. It encodes CASSGGGQPQHF.

This chain links TRBV10-1 with TRBJ2-7; 9 bases agree with TRBD1. Germline CDR1 reads WNHNN; CDR2 reads SYGVQD (reference sequence). The CDR3 sequence is 15 residues long. The V segment lost 5 bases and the J segment 5 bases; nucleotides outside the gene matches: 10. The CDR3 nucleotides read TGCGCCAGCAGTCTGACTGGACAGGGGACTGACGAGCAGTACTTC. Its protein is CASSLTGQGTDEQYF.

A remark on this clone: Germline and junction disagree at one end, which may indicate a read error. The V call is TRBV6-1, the J call TRBJ1-5, with TRBD1 matching 9 bases. The germline V gene encodes CDR1 MNHNS and CDR2 SASEGT. This CDR3 has 14 amino acids. DNA for the CDR3: TGTGCCAGCAGAGAAGGACAGGGGTTACAGCCCCAGCATTTT. Translation: CASREGQGLQPQHF.